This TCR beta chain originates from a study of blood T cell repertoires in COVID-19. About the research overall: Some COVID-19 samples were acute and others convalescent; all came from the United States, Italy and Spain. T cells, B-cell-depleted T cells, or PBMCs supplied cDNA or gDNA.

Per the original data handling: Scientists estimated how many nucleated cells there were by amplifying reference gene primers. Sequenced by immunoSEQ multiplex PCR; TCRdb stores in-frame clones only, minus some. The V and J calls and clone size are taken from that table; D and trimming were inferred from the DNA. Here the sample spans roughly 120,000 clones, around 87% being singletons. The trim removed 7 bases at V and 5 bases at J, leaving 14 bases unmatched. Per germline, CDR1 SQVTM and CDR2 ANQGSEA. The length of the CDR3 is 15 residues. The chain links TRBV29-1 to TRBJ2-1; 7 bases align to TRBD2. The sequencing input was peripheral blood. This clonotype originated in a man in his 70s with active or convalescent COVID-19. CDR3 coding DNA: TGCAGCGCCTACCCCCGGACTAGTCCCGACAATGAGCAGTTCTTC. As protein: CSAYPRTSPDNEQFF.